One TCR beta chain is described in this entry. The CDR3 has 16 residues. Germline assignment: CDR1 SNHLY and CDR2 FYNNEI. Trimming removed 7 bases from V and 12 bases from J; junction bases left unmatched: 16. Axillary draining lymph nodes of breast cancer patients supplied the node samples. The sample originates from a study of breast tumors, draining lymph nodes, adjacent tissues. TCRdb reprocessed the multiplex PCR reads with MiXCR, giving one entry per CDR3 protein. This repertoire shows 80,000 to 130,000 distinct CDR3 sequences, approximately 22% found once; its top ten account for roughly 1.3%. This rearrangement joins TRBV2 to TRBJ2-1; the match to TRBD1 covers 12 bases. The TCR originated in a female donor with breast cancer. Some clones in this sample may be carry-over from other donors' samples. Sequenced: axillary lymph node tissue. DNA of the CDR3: TGTGCCAGCATAGAAATCGGGGACAGGGGGCGCTTGGGGCAGTTCTTC. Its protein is CASIEIGDRGRLGQFF.